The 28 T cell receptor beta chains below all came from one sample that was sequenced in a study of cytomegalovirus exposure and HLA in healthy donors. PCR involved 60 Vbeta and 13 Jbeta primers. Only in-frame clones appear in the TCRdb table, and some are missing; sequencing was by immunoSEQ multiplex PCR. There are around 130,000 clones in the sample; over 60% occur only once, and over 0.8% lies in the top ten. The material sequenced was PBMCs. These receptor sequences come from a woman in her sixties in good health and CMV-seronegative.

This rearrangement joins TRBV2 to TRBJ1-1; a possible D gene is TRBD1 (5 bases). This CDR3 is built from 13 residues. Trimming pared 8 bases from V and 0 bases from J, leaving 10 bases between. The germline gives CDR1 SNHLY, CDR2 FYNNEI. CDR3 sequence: CASGRDMNTEAFF. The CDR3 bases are TGTGCCAGCGGCAGGGATATGAACACTGAAGCTTTCTTT.

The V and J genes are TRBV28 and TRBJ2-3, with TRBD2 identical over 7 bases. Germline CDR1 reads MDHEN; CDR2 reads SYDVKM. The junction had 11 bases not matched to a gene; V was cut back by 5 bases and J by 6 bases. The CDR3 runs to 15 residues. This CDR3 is CASSLTRPGGDTQYF. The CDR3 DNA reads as TGTGCCAGCAGTCTCACGAGACCCGGGGGGGATACGCAGTATTTT.

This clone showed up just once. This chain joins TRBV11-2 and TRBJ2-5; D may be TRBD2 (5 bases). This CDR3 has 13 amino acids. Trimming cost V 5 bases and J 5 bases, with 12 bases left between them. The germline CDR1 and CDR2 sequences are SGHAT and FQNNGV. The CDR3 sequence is CASSPTSGETQYF. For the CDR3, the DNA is TGTGCCAGCAGCCCTACTAGTGGGGAGACCCAGTACTTC. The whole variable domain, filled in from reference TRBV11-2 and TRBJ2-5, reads EAGVAQSPRYKIIEKRQSVAFWCNPISGHATLYWYQQILGQGPKLLIQFQNNGVVDDSQLPKDRFSAERLKGVDSTLKIQPAKLEDSAVYLCASSPTSGETQYFGPGTRLLVL.

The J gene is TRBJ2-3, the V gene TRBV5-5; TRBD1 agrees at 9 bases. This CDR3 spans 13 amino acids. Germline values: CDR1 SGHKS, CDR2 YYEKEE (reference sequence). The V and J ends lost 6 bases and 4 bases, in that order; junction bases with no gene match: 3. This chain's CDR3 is CASTRQGADTQYF. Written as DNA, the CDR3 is TGTGCCAGCACCCGACAGGGGGCAGATACGCAGTATTTT.

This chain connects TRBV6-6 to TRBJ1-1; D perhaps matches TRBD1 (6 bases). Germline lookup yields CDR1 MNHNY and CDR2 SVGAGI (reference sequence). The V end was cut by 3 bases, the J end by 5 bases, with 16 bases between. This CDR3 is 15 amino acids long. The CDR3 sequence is CASSYAAGAGTEAFF. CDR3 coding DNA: TGTGCCAGCAGTTATGCTGCGGGGGCTGGTACTGAAGCTTTCTTT.

CDR3 loop: CASSFGLAGGDEQYF. CDR3 DNA sequence: TGTGCCAGCTCATTTGGACTAGCGGGAGGTGACGAGCAGTACTTC. The V call is TRBV18, the J call TRBJ2-7, with 14 bases that match TRBD2. Trimming took 5 bases from V and 5 from J; bases not matched to a gene: 5. Looked up from germline, CDR1 is KGHSH and CDR2 is LQKENI. There are 15 residues in the CDR3.

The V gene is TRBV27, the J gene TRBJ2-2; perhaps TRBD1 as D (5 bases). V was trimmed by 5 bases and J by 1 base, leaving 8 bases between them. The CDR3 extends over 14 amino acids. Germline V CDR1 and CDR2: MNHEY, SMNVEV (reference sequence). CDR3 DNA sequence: TGTGCCAGCAGTCCCGGACAGAACACCGGGGAGCTGTTTTTT. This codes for CASSPGQNTGELFF.

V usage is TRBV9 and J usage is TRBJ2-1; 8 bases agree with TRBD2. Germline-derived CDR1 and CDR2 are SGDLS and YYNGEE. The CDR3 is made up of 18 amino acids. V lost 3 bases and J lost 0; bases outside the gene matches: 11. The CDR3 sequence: CASSGRPGLDSSYNEQFF. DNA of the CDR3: TGTGCCAGCAGCGGACGGCCGGGACTAGATAGCTCCTACAATGAGCAGTTCTTC.

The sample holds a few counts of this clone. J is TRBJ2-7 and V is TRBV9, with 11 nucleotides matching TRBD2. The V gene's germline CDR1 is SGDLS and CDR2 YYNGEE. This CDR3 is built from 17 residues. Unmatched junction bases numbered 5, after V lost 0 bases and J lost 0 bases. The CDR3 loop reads CASSVGTSGGYSYEQYF. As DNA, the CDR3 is TGTGCCAGCAGCGTAGGCACTAGCGGGGGTTACTCCTACGAGCAGTACTTC. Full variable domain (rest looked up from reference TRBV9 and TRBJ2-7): DSGVTQTPKHLITATGQRVTLRCSPRSGDLSVYWYQQSLDQGLQFLIQYYNGEERAKGNILERFSAQQFPDLHSELNLSSLELGDSALYFCASSVGTSGGYSYEQYFGPGTRLTVT.

The CDR3: CASRVSGRQFF. The CDR3 DNA reads TGTGCCAGCAGAGTTAGCGGGAGGCAGTTCTTC. The V gene is TRBV6-5, the J gene TRBJ2-1, with 9 bases lining up with TRBD2. The length of the CDR3 is 11 residues. CDR1 is MNHEY and CDR2 is SVGAGI in the germline V gene. V shed 6 bases and J 12 bases; nucleotides not matched to a gene: 3.

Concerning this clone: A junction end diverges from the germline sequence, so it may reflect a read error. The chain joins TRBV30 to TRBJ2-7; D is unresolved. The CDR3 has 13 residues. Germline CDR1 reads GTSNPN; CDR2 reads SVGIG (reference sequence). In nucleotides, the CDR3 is TGTGCTTGGACCGCCGGGTCTCTCTACGAGCAGTACTTC. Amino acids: CAWTAGSLYEQYF.

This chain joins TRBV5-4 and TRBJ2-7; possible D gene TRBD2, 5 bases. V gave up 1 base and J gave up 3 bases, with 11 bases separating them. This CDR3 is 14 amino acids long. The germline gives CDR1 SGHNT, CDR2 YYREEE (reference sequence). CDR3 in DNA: TGTGCCAGCAGCTTGCGCGGAGGTCGCTACGAGCAGTACTTC. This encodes CASSLRGGRYEQYF.

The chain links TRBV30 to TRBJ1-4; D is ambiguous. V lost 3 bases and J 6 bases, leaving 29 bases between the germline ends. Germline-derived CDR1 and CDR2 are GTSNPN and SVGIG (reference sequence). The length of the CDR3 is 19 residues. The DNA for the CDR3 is TGTGCCTGGAGCGGCTTTCGGGTGTATGGCGCCGGGTGGGATGAAAAACTGTTTTTT. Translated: CAWSGFRVYGAGWDEKLFF. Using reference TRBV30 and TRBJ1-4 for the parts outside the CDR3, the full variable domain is SQTIHQWPATLVQPVGSPLSLECTVEGTSNPNLYWYRQAAGRGLQLLFYSVGIGQISSEVPQNLSASRPQDRQFILSSKKLLLSDSGFYLCAWSGFRVYGAGWDEKLFFGSGTQLSVL.

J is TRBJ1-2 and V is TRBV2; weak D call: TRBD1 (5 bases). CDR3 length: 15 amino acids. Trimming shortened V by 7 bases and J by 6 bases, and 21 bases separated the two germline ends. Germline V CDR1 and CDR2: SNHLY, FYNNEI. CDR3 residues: CASNLEGPRGNGYTF. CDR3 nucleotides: TGTGCCAGCAACCTGGAGGGGCCTCGGGGGAATGGCTACACCTTC.

The CDR3 region is CASSLARGQGPGELFF. CDR3 bases: TGTGCCAGCAGCTTAGCGCGGGGACAGGGACCCGGGGAGCTGTTTTTT. The chain uses TRBV7-9 and TRBJ2-2; 9 bases are shared with TRBD1. This CDR3 is built from 16 residues. V was pared by 0 bases and J by 6 bases, with 5 bases of the junction left unmatched. Germline-derived CDR1 and CDR2 are SEHNR and FQNEAQ (reference sequence).

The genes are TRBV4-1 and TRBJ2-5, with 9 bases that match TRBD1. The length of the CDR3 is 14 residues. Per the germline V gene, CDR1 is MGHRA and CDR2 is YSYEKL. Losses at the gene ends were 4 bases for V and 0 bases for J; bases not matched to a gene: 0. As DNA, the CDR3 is TGCGCCAGCAGCCGGGACAGGGACCAAGAGACCCAGTACTTC. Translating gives CASSRDRDQETQYF.

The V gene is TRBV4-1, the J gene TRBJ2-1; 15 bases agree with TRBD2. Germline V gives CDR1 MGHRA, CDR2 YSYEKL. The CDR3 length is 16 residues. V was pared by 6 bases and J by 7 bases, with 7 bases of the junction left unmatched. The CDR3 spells CASSRSGTSGRNEQFF. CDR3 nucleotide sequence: TGCGCCAGCAGTCGATCCGGGACTAGCGGGAGGAATGAGCAGTTCTTC.

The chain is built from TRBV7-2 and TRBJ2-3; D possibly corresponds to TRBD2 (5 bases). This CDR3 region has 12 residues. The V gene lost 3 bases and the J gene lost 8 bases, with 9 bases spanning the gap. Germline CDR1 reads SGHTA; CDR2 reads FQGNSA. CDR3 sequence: CASSFEGGTQYF. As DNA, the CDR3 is TGTGCCAGCAGCTTTGAAGGAGGTACGCAGTATTTT.

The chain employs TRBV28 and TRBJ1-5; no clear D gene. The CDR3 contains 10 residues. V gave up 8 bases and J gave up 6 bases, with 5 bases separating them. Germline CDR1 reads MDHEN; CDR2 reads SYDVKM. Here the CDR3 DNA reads TGTGCCAGCGGGCGTCAGCCCCAGCATTTT. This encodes CASGRQPQHF.

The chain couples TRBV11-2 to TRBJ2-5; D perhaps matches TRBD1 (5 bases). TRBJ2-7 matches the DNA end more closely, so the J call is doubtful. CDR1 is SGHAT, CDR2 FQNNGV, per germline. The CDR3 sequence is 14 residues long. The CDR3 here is CASSLGQNSYEQYF. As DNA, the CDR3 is TGTGCCAGCAGCTTAGGACAGAACTCCTACGAGCAGTACTTC.

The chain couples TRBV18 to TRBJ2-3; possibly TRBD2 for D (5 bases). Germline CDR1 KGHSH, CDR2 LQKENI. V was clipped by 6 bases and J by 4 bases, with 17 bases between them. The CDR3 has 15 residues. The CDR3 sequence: CASSGSKSSADTQYF. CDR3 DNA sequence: TGTGCCAGCTCGGGGAGCAAAAGTAGCGCAGATACGCAGTATTTT.

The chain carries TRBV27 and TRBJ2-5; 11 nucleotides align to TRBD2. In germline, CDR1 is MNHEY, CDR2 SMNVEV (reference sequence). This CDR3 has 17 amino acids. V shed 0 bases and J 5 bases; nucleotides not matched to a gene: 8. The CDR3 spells CASSLSLGLAGEETQYF. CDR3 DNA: TGTGCCAGCAGTTTATCGCTCGGACTAGCGGGTGAGGAGACCCAGTACTTC.

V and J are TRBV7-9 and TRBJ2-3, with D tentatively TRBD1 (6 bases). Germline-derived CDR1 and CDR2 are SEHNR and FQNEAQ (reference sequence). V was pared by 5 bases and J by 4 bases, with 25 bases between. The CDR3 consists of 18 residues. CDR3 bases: TGTGCCAGCAGCCGTACGAGAAGAACAGGGTCCCCTTCAGATACGCAGTATTTT. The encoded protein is CASSRTRRTGSPSDTQYF.

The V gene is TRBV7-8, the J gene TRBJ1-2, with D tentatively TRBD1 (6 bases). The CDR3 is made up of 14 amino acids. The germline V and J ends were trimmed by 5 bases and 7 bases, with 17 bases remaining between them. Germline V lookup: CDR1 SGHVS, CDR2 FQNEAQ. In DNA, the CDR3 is TGTGCCAGCAGCCCCATGAAGGGGGGGCTTGGCTACACCTTC. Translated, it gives CASSPMKGGLGYTF.

The DNA for the CDR3 is TGTGCCAGCAGCCACCAGGGGGTCGGGACTGAAGCTTTCTTT. Its translation: CASSHQGVGTEAFF. This chain joins TRBV13 and TRBJ1-1; the match to TRBD1 covers 7 bases. Germline assignment: CDR1 PRHDT and CDR2 FYEKMQ (reference sequence). The CDR3 is made up of 14 amino acids. With 5 bases clipped from V and 5 bases from J, the junction kept 8 bases outside the gene matches.

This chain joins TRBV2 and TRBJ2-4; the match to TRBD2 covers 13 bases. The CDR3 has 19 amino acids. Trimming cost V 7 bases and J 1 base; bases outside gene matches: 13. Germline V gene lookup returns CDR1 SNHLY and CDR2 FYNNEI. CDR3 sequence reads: CASTPGLAGAPGAKNIQYF. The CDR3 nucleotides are TGTGCCAGCACCCCAGGACTAGCGGGAGCCCCGGGGGCCAAAAACATTCAGTACTTC.

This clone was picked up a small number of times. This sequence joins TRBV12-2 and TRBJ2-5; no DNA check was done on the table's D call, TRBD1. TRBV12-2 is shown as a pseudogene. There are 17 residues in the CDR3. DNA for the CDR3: TGTGCAAGTCGCTTCCGGGACACAAGATTTTACCAAGAGACCCAGTACTTC. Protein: CASRFRDTRFYQETQYF.

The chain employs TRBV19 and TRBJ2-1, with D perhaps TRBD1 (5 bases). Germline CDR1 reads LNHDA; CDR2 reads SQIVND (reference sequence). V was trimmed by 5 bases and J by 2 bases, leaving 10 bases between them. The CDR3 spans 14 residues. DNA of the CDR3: TGTGCCAGTAGTGTCGACAGTCCCTACAATGAGCAGTTCTTC. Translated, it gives CASSVDSPYNEQFF.